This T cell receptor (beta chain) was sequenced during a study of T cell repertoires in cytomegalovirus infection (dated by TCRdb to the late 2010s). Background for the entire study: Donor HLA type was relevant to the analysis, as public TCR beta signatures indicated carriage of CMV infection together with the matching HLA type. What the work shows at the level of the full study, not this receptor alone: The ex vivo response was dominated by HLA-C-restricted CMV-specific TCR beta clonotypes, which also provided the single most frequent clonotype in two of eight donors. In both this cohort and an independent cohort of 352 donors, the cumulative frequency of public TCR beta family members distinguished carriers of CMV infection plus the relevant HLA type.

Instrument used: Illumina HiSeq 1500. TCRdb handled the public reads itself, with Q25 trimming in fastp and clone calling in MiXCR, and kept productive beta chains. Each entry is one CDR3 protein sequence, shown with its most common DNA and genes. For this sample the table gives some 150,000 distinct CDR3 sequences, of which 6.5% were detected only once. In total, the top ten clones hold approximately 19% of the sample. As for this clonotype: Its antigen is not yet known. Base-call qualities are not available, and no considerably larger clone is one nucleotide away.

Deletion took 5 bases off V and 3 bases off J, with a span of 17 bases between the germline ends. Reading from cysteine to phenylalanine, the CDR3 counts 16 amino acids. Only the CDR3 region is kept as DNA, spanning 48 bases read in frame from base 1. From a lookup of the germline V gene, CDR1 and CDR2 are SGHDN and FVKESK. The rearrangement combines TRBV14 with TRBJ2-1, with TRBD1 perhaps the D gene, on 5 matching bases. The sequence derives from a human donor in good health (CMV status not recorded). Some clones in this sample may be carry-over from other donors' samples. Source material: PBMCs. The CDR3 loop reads CASSKTGQGNYNEQFF. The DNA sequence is TGTGCCAGCAGCAAAACCGGTCAGGGAAACTACAATGAGCAGTTCTTC.